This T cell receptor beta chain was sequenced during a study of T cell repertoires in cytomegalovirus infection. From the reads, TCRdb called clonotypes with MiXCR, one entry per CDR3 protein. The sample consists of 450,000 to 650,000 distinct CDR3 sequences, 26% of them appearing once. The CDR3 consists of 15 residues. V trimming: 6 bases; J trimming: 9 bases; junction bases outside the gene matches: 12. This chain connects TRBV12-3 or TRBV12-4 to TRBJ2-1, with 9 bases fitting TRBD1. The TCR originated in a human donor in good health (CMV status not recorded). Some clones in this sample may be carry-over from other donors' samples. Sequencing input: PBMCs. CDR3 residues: CASSQQGAKGFEQFF. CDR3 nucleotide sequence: TGTGCCAGCAGCCAACAGGGGGCTAAAGGGTTTGAGCAGTTCTTC.